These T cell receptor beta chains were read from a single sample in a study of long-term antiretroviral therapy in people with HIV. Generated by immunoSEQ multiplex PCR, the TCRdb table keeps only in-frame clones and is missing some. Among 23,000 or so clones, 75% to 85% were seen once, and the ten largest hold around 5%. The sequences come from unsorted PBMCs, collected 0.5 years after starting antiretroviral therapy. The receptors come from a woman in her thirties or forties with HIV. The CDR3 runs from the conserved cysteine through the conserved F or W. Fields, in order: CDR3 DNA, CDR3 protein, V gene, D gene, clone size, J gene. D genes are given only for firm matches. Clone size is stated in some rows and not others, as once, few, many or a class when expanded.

CDR3 DNA: TGTGCCAGCAGCTTGGGGCAGGGGGCCGGGAACACTGAAGCTTTCTTT
CDR3 protein: CASSLGQGAGNTEAFF
V gene: TRBV5-4
D gene: TRBD1
clone size: few
J gene: TRBJ1-1

CDR3 DNA: TGTGCCAGCAGTTTATATGTATCGGAAGGTCAAGAGACCCAGTACTTC
CDR3 protein: CASSLYVSEGQETQYF
V gene: TRBV27
D gene: .
clone size: .
J gene: TRBJ2-5

CDR3 DNA: TGTGCCAGCAGTAGTCGATCTATAGAGCAGTACTTC
CDR3 protein: CASSSRSIEQYF
V gene: TRBV6-5
D gene: .
clone size: .
J gene: TRBJ2-7

CDR3 DNA: TGTGCCAGCAGCCAAGGGGTCAGCTACAATGAGCAGTTCTTC
CDR3 protein: CASSQGVSYNEQFF
V gene: TRBV4-2
D gene: .
clone size: .
J gene: TRBJ2-1

CDR3 DNA: TGTGCCAGCAGCTTCCGGGACAGTGGCCTTAGCAATCAGCCCCAGCATTTT
CDR3 protein: CASSFRDSGLSNQPQHF
V gene: TRBV5-6
D gene: TRBD1
clone size: .
J gene: TRBJ1-5

CDR3 DNA: TGTGCCAGCGCGCGAAAAGTCCCCTCAGCGGGGGGCAGGGAGACCCAGTACTTC
CDR3 protein: CASARKVPSAGGRETQYF
V gene: TRBV27
D gene: TRBD2
clone size: .
J gene: TRBJ2-5

CDR3 DNA: TGCGCCAGCAGCCCAGGACGGTACAATGAGCAGTTCTTC
CDR3 protein: CASSPGRYNEQFF
V gene: TRBV4-1
D gene: .
clone size: few
J gene: TRBJ2-1

CDR3 DNA: TGTGCCAGCAGTTTAGGGGGCCAGGGTGTCTACGAGCAGTACTTC
CDR3 protein: CASSLGGQGVYEQYF
V gene: TRBV28
D gene: .
clone size: .
J gene: TRBJ2-7

CDR3 DNA: TGTGCCAGCTCACCCCGGAGCGGGGGGGCTGCTAGCACAGATACGCAGTATTTT
CDR3 protein: CASSPRSGGAASTDTQYF
V gene: TRBV18
D gene: TRBD2
clone size: .
J gene: TRBJ2-3

CDR3 DNA: TGTGCCAGCTGCTTTACCCAGGGGAACTATGGCTACACCTTC
CDR3 protein: CASCFTQGNYGYTF
V gene: TRBV28
D gene: .
clone size: .
J gene: TRBJ1-2

CDR3 DNA: TGTGCCAGCAGCGAATCGCGGGGGGGCGGTGAGCAGTTCTTC
CDR3 protein: CASSESRGGGEQFF
V gene: TRBV5-4
D gene: TRBD2
clone size: .
J gene: TRBJ2-1

CDR3 DNA: TGTGCCAGCACTAAGGTGGCGGGGGGATCCTACGAGCAGTACTTC
CDR3 protein: CASTKVAGGSYEQYF
V gene: TRBV7-2
D gene: TRBD2
clone size: once
J gene: TRBJ2-7

CDR3 DNA: TGTGCCAGCAGCCAACGGACAGGCGTCTCCTACGAGCAGTACTTC
CDR3 protein: CASSQRTGVSYEQYF
V gene: TRBV4-2
D gene: TRBD1
clone size: .
J gene: TRBJ2-7

CDR3 DNA: TGCGCCAGCAGCCCCAGCAGGGCCACTGAAGCTTTCTTT
CDR3 protein: CASSPSRATEAFF
V gene: TRBV5-1
D gene: .
clone size: .
J gene: TRBJ1-1

CDR3 DNA: TGTGCCAGCAGTTCCCTGGACAGGCTGTATAGCAATCAGCCCCAGCATTTT
CDR3 protein: CASSSLDRLYSNQPQHF
V gene: TRBV27
D gene: TRBD1
clone size: .
J gene: TRBJ1-5

CDR3 DNA: TGTGCCAGCAGTTTGGACAGGTCAAACTATGGCTACACCTTC
CDR3 protein: CASSLDRSNYGYTF
V gene: TRBV28
D gene: TRBD1
clone size: .
J gene: TRBJ1-2

CDR3 DNA: TGTGCCGGGGGGGGATCCACTACTGAAGCTTTCTTT
CDR3 protein: CAGGGSTTEAFF
V gene: TRBV7-9
D gene: .
clone size: .
J gene: TRBJ1-1

CDR3 DNA: TGTGCCATCAGCCCCGCCGACAGATCCACTGAAGCTTTCTTT
CDR3 protein: CAISPADRSTEAFF
V gene: TRBV10-3
D gene: .
clone size: .
J gene: TRBJ1-1

CDR3 DNA: TGTGCCAGTAGTGACAGGGGCCAGGGGGGATACGAGCAGTACTTC
CDR3 protein: CASSDRGQGGYEQYF
V gene: TRBV19
D gene: TRBD1
clone size: .
J gene: TRBJ2-7

CDR3 DNA: TGCAGCGTTGATGTAGGGGCGGGGGACCTCGGAGGCACAGATACGCAGTATTTT
CDR3 protein: CSVDVGAGDLGGTDTQYF
V gene: TRBV29-1
D gene: TRBD2
clone size: .
J gene: TRBJ2-3

CDR3 DNA: TGTGCCAGCAGCTTAGGCGGGCCCCCGGGACCCGGGGAGCTGTTTTTT
CDR3 protein: CASSLGGPPGPGELFF
V gene: TRBV7-9
D gene: .
clone size: .
J gene: TRBJ2-2

CDR3 DNA: TGTGCCAGCAGCCTCCGGACTAGCGGGTGGGAGACCCAGTACTTC
CDR3 protein: CASSLRTSGWETQYF
V gene: TRBV7-2
D gene: TRBD2
clone size: .
J gene: TRBJ2-5

CDR3 DNA: TGTGCCAGCAAGTCTACGGACAGGGCGGTTGGCTACACCTTC
CDR3 protein: CASKSTDRAVGYTF
V gene: TRBV6-4
D gene: TRBD1
clone size: .
J gene: TRBJ1-2

CDR3 DNA: TGCGCCAGCAGCCCGGGGACCCTCGGAAGAGAGACCCAGTACTTC
CDR3 protein: CASSPGTLGRETQYF
V gene: TRBV5-1
D gene: .
clone size: .
J gene: TRBJ2-5

CDR3 DNA: TGTGCCAGCAGCTTAGGGGTCGCCGTTGGGTTGTCCGAGCAGTACTTC
CDR3 protein: CASSLGVAVGLSEQYF
V gene: TRBV7-2
D gene: .
clone size: .
J gene: TRBJ2-7

CDR3 DNA: TGTGCCAGTAAACTAGATGGAGTATCCCAAGAGACCCAGTACTTC
CDR3 protein: CASKLDGVSQETQYF
V gene: TRBV7-2
D gene: .
clone size: .
J gene: TRBJ2-5

CDR3 DNA: TGTGCCAGCCGCCAAGGGACAGGGGGTTGGTCACCCCTCCACTTT
CDR3 protein: CASRQGTGGWSPLHF
V gene: TRBV7-2
D gene: TRBD1
clone size: .
J gene: TRBJ1-6

CDR3 DNA: TGTGCCAGCAGTTGGGGGAGTGAAAAACTGTTTTTT
CDR3 protein: CASSWGSEKLFF
V gene: TRBV28
D gene: .
clone size: .
J gene: TRBJ1-4

CDR3 DNA: TGTGCCACCAGCAGAAGAAAGGGGACACCGGACATTCAGTACTTC
CDR3 protein: CATSRRKGTPDIQYF
V gene: TRBV15
D gene: .
clone size: .
J gene: TRBJ2-4

CDR3 DNA: TGTGCCAGCAGCCAAGATAAGGCCCCTGGGGGTTCACCCCTCCACTTT
CDR3 protein: CASSQDKAPGGSPLHF
V gene: TRBV4-2
D gene: .
clone size: once
J gene: TRBJ1-6

CDR3 DNA: TGTGCCAGCAGTTTGGATGGGTCCGGCAATCAGCCCCAGCATTTT
CDR3 protein: CASSLDGSGNQPQHF
V gene: TRBV28
D gene: .
clone size: once
J gene: TRBJ1-5

CDR3 DNA: TGTGCCAGCAGCTTGGACAGGTTTAATTCACCCCTCCACTTT
CDR3 protein: CASSLDRFNSPLHF
V gene: TRBV5-6
D gene: .
clone size: .
J gene: TRBJ1-6

CDR3 DNA: TGTGCCAGCAGCCGCTCAACTAATGAAAAACTGTTTTTT
CDR3 protein: CASSRSTNEKLFF
V gene: TRBV7-2
D gene: .
clone size: .
J gene: TRBJ1-4

CDR3 DNA: TGTGCCAGCAGCTCCGACAGGGGCTACGAGCAGTACTTC
CDR3 protein: CASSSDRGYEQYF
V gene: TRBV7-3
D gene: TRBD1
clone size: few
J gene: TRBJ2-7

CDR3 DNA: TGTGCCAGCAGCTTGGGGCTAGCGGGGTCCAATGAGCAGTTCTTC
CDR3 protein: CASSLGLAGSNEQFF
V gene: TRBV5-8
D gene: TRBD2
clone size: .
J gene: TRBJ2-1

CDR3 DNA: TGTGCCAGCAGTCGAGGGGGCTCCGGGGCCAACGTCCTGACTTTC
CDR3 protein: CASSRGGSGANVLTF
V gene: TRBV27
D gene: TRBD1
clone size: .
J gene: TRBJ2-6

CDR3 DNA: TGTGCCAGCAGTAAAATGGGGCAGGGTGACACCGGGGAGCTGTTTTTT
CDR3 protein: CASSKMGQGDTGELFF
V gene: TRBV2
D gene: .
clone size: .
J gene: TRBJ2-2

CDR3 DNA: TGTGCCGGCCGGTCGGCGGGGAACACTGAAGCTTTCTTT
CDR3 protein: CAGRSAGNTEAFF
V gene: TRBV6-1
D gene: .
clone size: .
J gene: TRBJ1-1

CDR3 DNA: TGTGCCAGCAGCCTCCGGACAAGTTCTAACTATGGCTACACCTTC
CDR3 protein: CASSLRTSSNYGYTF
V gene: TRBV11-2
D gene: .
clone size: .
J gene: TRBJ1-2

CDR3 DNA: TGTGCCAGCTCACCACCTGCCTCTGGGGCCAACGTCCTGACTTTC
CDR3 protein: CASSPPASGANVLTF
V gene: TRBV18
D gene: .
clone size: .
J gene: TRBJ2-6

CDR3 DNA: TGTGCCAGCAGCCTCGACAGGTCCCTGAACACTGAAGCTTTCTTT
CDR3 protein: CASSLDRSLNTEAFF
V gene: TRBV6-5
D gene: .
clone size: few
J gene: TRBJ1-1

CDR3 DNA: TGTGCCAGCAGCTTAACAGGGAACTACGAGCAGTACTTC
CDR3 protein: CASSLTGNYEQYF
V gene: TRBV7-2
D gene: .
clone size: .
J gene: TRBJ2-7

CDR3 DNA: TGTGCCAGCACTGAACGTCAGGGCTCGGAAGCTTTCTTT
CDR3 protein: CASTERQGSEAFF
V gene: TRBV25-1
D gene: .
clone size: few
J gene: TRBJ1-1

CDR3 DNA: TGTGCCAGCAGCCAAGAACAGGGGTATCAGCCCCAGCATTTT
CDR3 protein: CASSQEQGYQPQHF
V gene: TRBV4-2
D gene: TRBD1
clone size: .
J gene: TRBJ1-5

CDR3 DNA: TGTGCCAGCTCCCCCGGCGCGGGGGCAAACACAGATACGCAGTATTTT
CDR3 protein: CASSPGAGANTDTQYF
V gene: TRBV18
D gene: .
clone size: .
J gene: TRBJ2-3

CDR3 DNA: TGTGCCAGCAGCATCCAGGGAAACGAGCAGTACTTC
CDR3 protein: CASSIQGNEQYF
V gene: TRBV28
D gene: .
clone size: .
J gene: TRBJ2-7

CDR3 DNA: TGTGCCAGCAGCTTGCTTCTCAGCACAGATACGCAGTATTTT
CDR3 protein: CASSLLLSTDTQYF
V gene: TRBV5-8
D gene: .
clone size: .
J gene: TRBJ2-3

CDR3 DNA: TGTGCCAGCAGTCGGGACAGGGCCTACGAGCAGTACTTC
CDR3 protein: CASSRDRAYEQYF
V gene: TRBV6-5
D gene: TRBD1
clone size: few
J gene: TRBJ2-7

CDR3 DNA: TGTGCCAGCAGCCATGTACAGGGGGCGGGCTACGAGCAGTACTTC
CDR3 protein: CASSHVQGAGYEQYF
V gene: TRBV5-6
D gene: TRBD1
clone size: few
J gene: TRBJ2-7

CDR3 DNA: TGCAGTGCTAGAGATTGGGACTACACCTTC
CDR3 protein: CSARDWDYTF
V gene: TRBV20-1
D gene: .
clone size: .
J gene: TRBJ1-2

CDR3 DNA: TGCGCCAGCAGTACAGGGTTAGATTCACCCCTCCACTTT
CDR3 protein: CASSTGLDSPLHF
V gene: TRBV5-1
D gene: .
clone size: .
J gene: TRBJ1-6

CDR3 DNA: TGTGCCAGCTCCACCGGAAACAGCGCTAACTATGGCTACACCTTC
CDR3 protein: CASSTGNSANYGYTF
V gene: TRBV18
D gene: .
clone size: .
J gene: TRBJ1-2

CDR3 DNA: TGTGCCAGCAGCTCTACAGGGGACGAGCAGTACTTC
CDR3 protein: CASSSTGDEQYF
V gene: TRBV5-6
D gene: TRBD1
clone size: once
J gene: TRBJ2-7

CDR3 DNA: TGTGCCAGCAGTAACAATGAGCAGTTCTTC
CDR3 protein: CASSNNEQFF
V gene: TRBV7-3
D gene: .
clone size: .
J gene: TRBJ2-1

CDR3 DNA: TGTGCCAGCAGTTTCAGGGACAATTCACCCCTCCACTTT
CDR3 protein: CASSFRDNSPLHF
V gene: TRBV28
D gene: .
clone size: .
J gene: TRBJ1-6